This T cell receptor beta chain stems from a study of CD8+ T cells in alopecia areata. Findings and limits, study-wide: Scalp sample sequencing also detects resident alphabeta T cells of normal skin.

The CDR3 runs to 14 residues. The V gene's germline CDR1 is SGHRS and CDR2 YFSETQ. J was trimmed by 6 bases and V by 4 bases; bases with no gene match: 5. As concerns this clone: The antigen is not known.

Sequencing templates came from extracted RNA that was reverse transcribed into cDNA. Sequencing was performed with immunoSEQ multiplex PCR; in TCRdb, only in-frame clones are kept and a portion is missing. This sample has some 200,000 clones, with roughly 56% found just once. The source is a human donor in good health. Sequenced material: CD8+ T cells sorted from blood. The V gene is TRBV5-1, the J gene TRBJ1-5, with 9 positions matching TRBD1. The CDR3 loop reads CASSTGQGAQPQHF. CDR3 bases: TGCGCCAGCAGCACGGGACAGGGTGCTCAGCCCCAGCATTTT.